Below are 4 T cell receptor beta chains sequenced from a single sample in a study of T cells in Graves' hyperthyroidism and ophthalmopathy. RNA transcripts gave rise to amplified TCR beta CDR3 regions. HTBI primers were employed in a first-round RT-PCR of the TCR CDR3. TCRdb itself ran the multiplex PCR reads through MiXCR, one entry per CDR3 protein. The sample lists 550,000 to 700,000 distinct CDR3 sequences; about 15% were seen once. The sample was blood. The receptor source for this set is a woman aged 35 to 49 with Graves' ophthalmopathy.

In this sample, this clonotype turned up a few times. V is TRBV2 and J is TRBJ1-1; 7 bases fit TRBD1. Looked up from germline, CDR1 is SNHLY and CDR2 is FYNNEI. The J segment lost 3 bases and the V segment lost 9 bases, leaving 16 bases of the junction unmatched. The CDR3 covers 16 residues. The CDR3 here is CASFRGVEVEDTEAFF. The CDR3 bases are TGTGCCAGTTTCAGGGGGGTTGAAGTTGAGGACACTGAAGCTTTCTTT. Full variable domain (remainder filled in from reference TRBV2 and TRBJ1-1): EPEVTQTPSHQVTQMGQEVILRCVPISNHLYFYWYRQILGQKVEFLVSFYNNEISEKSEIFDDQFSVERPDGSNFTLKIRSTKLEDSAMYFCASFRGVEVEDTEAFFGQGTRLTVV.

CDR3 in DNA: TGTGCCAGCTCACTCCAAGATACGCAGTATTTT. It encodes CASSLQDTQYF. V usage is TRBV18 and J usage is TRBJ2-3, with D hard to call. Trimming cost V 4 bases and J 5 bases, with 4 bases left between them. Germline CDR1 KGHSH, CDR2 LQKENI. CDR3 length: 11 residues.

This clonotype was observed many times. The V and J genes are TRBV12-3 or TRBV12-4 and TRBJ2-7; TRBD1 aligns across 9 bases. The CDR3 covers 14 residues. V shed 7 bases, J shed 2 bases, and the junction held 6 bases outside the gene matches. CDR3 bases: TGTGCCAGCACCCGGCGACAGGGGGCCTACGAGCAGTACTTC. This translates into CASTRRQGAYEQYF.

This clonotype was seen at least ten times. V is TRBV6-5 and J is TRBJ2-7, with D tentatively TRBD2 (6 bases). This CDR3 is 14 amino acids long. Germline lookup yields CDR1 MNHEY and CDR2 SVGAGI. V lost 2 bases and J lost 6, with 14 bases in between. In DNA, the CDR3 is TGTGCCAGCAGTTACGGGGGGAGGCCCACCGAGCAGTACTTC. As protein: CASSYGGRPTEQYF.